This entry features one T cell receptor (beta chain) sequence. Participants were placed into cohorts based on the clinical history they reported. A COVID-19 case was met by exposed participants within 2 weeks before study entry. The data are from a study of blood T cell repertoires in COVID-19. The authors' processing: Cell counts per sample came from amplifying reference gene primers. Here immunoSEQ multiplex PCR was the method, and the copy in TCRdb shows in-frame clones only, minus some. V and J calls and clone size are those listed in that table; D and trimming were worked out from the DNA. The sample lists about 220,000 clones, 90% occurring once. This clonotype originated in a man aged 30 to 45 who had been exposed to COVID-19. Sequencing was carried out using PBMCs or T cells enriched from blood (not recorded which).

The CDR3, as DNA: TGCGCCAGCAGCCAAAGACAGTCCTACGAGCAGTACTTC. Amino acids: CASSQRQSYEQYF. V gene TRBV4-1 combines with J gene TRBJ2-7; D may be TRBD1 (5 bases). Looked up from germline, CDR1 is MGHRA and CDR2 is YSYEKL. V was shortened by 2 bases and J by 1 base, with 6 bases between the two germline ends. The CDR3 loop spans 13 amino acids.